Listed here is a single T cell receptor beta chain. Its antigen is currently unknown. The sample comes from a study of T cell responses to AZD1222 COVID-19 vaccine. At the level of the study: Both about-4-week and about-12-week second-dose recipients were combined.

Notes on the study in general: Increased Spike-specific TCR breadth and depth were observed after two AZD1222 doses. Clonal diversity was possibly underestimated; the donors were predominantly white British and more often female. Repertoires were sampled only after the peak T cell response.

Generated by immunoSEQ multiplex PCR, the TCRdb table keeps only in-frame clones and is missing some. The sample contains 150,000 or so clones, 94% of which appear only once. CDR3 length equals 12 residues. Unmatched junction bases numbered 4, after V lost 4 bases and J lost 10 bases. Looked up from germline, CDR1 is MNHEY and CDR2 is SMNVEV (reference sequence). Material: peripheral blood, obtained on day 0 of AZD1222 vaccination. This rearrangement joins TRBV27 to TRBJ1-1, with 9 bases lining up with TRBD1. The TCR comes from an adult in good health. The CDR3 spells CASSWGTGIAFF. The CDR3 coding sequence is TGTGCCAGCAGTTGGGGGACAGGGATAGCTTTCTTT.